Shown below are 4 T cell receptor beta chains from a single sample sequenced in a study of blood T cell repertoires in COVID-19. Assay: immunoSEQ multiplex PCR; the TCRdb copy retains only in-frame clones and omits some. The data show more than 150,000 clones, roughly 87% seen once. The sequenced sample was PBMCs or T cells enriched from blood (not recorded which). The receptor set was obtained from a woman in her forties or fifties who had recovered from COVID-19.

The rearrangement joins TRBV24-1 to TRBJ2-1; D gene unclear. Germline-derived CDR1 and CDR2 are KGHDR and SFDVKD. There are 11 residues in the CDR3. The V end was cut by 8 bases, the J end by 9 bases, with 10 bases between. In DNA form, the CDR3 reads TGTGCCACCATGCGGTTTGGTGAGCAGTTCTTC. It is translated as CATMRFGEQFF.

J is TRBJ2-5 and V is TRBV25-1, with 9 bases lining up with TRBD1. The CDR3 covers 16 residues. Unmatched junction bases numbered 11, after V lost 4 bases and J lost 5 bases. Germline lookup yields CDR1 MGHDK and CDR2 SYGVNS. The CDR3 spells CASSAGSGQGKETQYF. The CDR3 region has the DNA TGTGCCAGCAGTGCCGGATCCGGACAGGGGAAGGAGACCCAGTACTTC.

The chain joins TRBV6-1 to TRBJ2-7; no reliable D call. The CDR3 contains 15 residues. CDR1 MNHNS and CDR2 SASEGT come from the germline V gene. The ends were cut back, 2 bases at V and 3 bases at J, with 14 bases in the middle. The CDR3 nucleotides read TGTGCCAGCAGTGAATCGTGGCAGCTAGACTACGAGCAGTACTTC. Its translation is CASSESWQLDYEQYF.

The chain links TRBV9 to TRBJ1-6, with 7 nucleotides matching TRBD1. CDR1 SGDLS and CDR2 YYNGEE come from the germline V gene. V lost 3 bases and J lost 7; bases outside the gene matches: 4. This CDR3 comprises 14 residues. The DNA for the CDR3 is TGTGCCAGCAGCGGACAGGGCTTCAATTCACCCCTCCACTTT. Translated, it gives CASSGQGFNSPLHF.